Listed below are T cell receptor beta chains from one sample, sequenced in a study of T-cell memory formation after mild COVID-19. Each CDR3 protein is one row after TCRdb ran MiXCR on the 5' RACE reads. The table shows about 180,000 distinct CDR3 sequences, with around a sixth occurring only once. The sequenced sample was PBMCs or a T cell subset sorted from them (not recorded which). These receptors were taken from a man aged 18 to 30 who had mild COVID-19 (a few samples of this study predate the infection). Cell type and time point are not known. Each CDR3 is given with its conserved first and last residue. A D gene is named only where the DNA matches it firmly. Size tells how often a clone was seen (once, few, many) or the class of an expanded clone, and some rows leave it out.

d_call j_call clone_size v_call cdr3_nt cdr3_aa
. TRBJ2-5 few TRBV21-1 TGTGCCAGCAGCAAAGTGAACAGGGGAGCTGAGACCCAGTACTTC CASSKVNRGAETQYF
. TRBJ1-2 . TRBV7-9 TGTGCCAGCAGAAGGACGGGCCCCTATGGCTACACCTTC CASRRTGPYGYTF
TRBD2 TRBJ2-1 many TRBV10-3 TGTGCCACCGGGCCTAGCGGGGGCCACTACAATGAGCAGTTCTTC CATGPSGGHYNEQFF
TRBD1 TRBJ2-7 few TRBV5-1 TGCGCCAGCAGCTTCGGGACAGACAAAACCCAGCAGTACTTC CASSFGTDKTQQYF
. TRBJ1-2 . TRBV29-1 TGCAGCGTTGGACAGGTGGTCTATGGCTACACCTTC CSVGQVVYGYTF
. TRBJ2-6 . TRBV6-5 TGTGCCAGCAGCCGGGTTGGGGGGGCCAACGTCCTGACTTTC CASSRVGGANVLTF
TRBD1 TRBJ1-1 few TRBV6-2/TRBV6-3 TGTGCCAGCACTCTGGACAGGGGGCTTGGAGCTTTCTTT CASTLDRGLGAFF
. TRBJ1-6 . TRBV5-1 TGCGCCAGCAGCTTTGGGGGTTCACCCCTCCACTTT CASSFGGSPLHF
TRBD1 TRBJ2-3 few TRBV20-1 TGCAGTTCGAACCAGGGGGCTTGGGGCACAGATACGCAGTATTTT CSSNQGAWGTDTQYF
. TRBJ1-2 few TRBV6-2/TRBV6-3 TGTGCCAGCAGTTACTTCCGTTTCGTCGGGGATCTGAACTATGGCTACACCTTC CASSYFRFVGDLNYGYTF
TRBD1 TRBJ1-5 . TRBV20-1 TGCAGTGCTAGAATGGGACAGGGGCTTCAGCCCCAGCATTTT CSARMGQGLQPQHF
. TRBJ1-3 few TRBV6-6 TGTGCCAGCAGTTACCCGGGCTCTGGAAACACCATATATTTT CASSYPGSGNTIYF
. TRBJ1-1 . TRBV6-2/TRBV6-3 TGTGCCAGCAGTTACGGAGACGGCGGGAACACTGAAGCTTTCTTT CASSYGDGGNTEAFF
. TRBJ2-7 few TRBV4-3 TGCGCCAGCAGCCAAGATCCAGGGCCGTACGAGCAGTACTTC CASSQDPGPYEQYF
TRBD1 TRBJ1-5 . TRBV20-1 TGCAGTGCAGGGGACAGGGGATTCAATCAGCCCCAGCATTTT CSAGDRGFNQPQHF
TRBD1 TRBJ1-4 . TRBV20-1 TGCAGTGCTAACGGGGACAGGGGGAAACTGTTTTTT CSANGDRGKLFF